Reported below is one TCR beta chain. Original analysis: Amplification of reference gene primers provided the estimated nucleated cell counts. This table comes from immunoSEQ multiplex PCR, and its TCRdb copy is limited to in-frame clones, with some not included. The V and J calls and clone size were taken over from that table, and D and trimming were inferred from the DNA. The table has 310,000 or so clones, 88% seen once. The sample comes from a study of blood T cell repertoires in COVID-19. Study context: PBMCs, B-cell-depleted T cells, or T cells were the source of the cDNA or gDNA that made up the material.

V trimming: 6 bases; J trimming: 9 bases; junction bases outside the gene matches: 3. The CDR3 consists of 13 residues. Germline V gene data show CDR1 as MNHEY and CDR2 as SVGEGT. This TCR was sampled from a woman aged 50 to 60 with active or convalescent COVID-19. The J gene is TRBJ2-4, the V gene TRBV6-2 or TRBV6-3; TRBD1 aligns across 12 bases. Sequenced sample: peripheral blood. This CDR3 is CASSPGQGAIQYF. In nucleotides, the CDR3 is TGTGCCAGCAGCCCGGGACAGGGGGCCATTCAGTACTTC.